The 4 T cell receptor beta chains listed next were all sequenced from one sample in a study of cytomegalovirus exposure and HLA in healthy donors. Use of 60 Vbeta and 13 Jbeta primers characterized the PCR. Some clones are missing from TCRdb's copy, which holds only in-frame ones; the method was immunoSEQ multiplex PCR. This sample has about 130,000 clones, with 70% to 90% found just once. The sequenced sample consisted of PBMCs. These receptors were obtained from a man aged 18 to 35 in good health and CMV-seropositive.

This rearrangement joins TRBV6-5 to TRBJ1-1, with D hard to call. The CDR3 length is 13 residues. CDR1 and CDR2 (germline): MNHEY, SVGAGI. V lost 0 bases, J lost 5 bases, and 7 bases lay in between. CDR3 in DNA: TGTGCCAGCAGTTACTCGTCGGTTACTGAAGCTTTCTTT. Residues: CASSYSSVTEAFF.

This chain's CDR3 is CASTQWTGVNTEAFF. CDR3 nucleotides: TGTGCCAGCACGCAGTGGACAGGGGTAAACACTGAAGCTTTCTTT. V and J are TRBV7-9 and TRBJ1-1; TRBD1 aligns across 9 bases. The junction had 8 bases not matched to a gene; V was cut back by 7 bases and J by 2 bases. The length of the CDR3 is 15 residues. Germline V gene sequence: CDR1 SEHNR, CDR2 FQNEAQ (reference sequence). The whole variable domain, remainder taken from reference TRBV7-9 and TRBJ1-1, is DTGVSQNPRHKITKRGQNVTFRCDPISEHNRLYWYRQTLGQGPEFLTYFQNEAQLEKSRLLSDRFSAERPKGSFSTLEIQRTEQGDSAMYLCASTQWTGVNTEAFFGQGTRLTVV.

The V call is TRBV2, the J call TRBJ1-5, with a possible D match to TRBD1 (6 bases). Germline V gives CDR1 SNHLY, CDR2 FYNNEI. This CDR3 has 15 residues. With 7 bases removed from V and 6 bases from J, the gap between germline ends came to 19 bases. Here the CDR3 reads CASTYLRGEGQPQHF. For the CDR3, the DNA is TGTGCCAGCACCTACCTGAGGGGGGAGGGTCAGCCCCAGCATTTT.

This clone was seen more than once but under ten times. The V gene is TRBV28, the J gene TRBJ1-5; possible D gene TRBD1, 5 bases. The CDR3 is 14 residues long. The V end lost 6 bases, the J end lost 5 bases, and 14 bases lay between the germline ends. Germline CDR1 reads MDHEN; CDR2 reads SYDVKM. This CDR3 is CASSLTGVHQPQHF. The DNA of the CDR3 is TGTGCCAGCAGCTTGACGGGGGTCCATCAGCCCCAGCATTTT. The full variable domain, rest sourced from reference TRBV28 and TRBJ1-5, is DVKVTQSSRYLVKRTGEKVFLECVQDMDHENMFWYRQDPGLGLRLIYFSYDVKMKEKGDIPEGYSVSREKKERFSLILESASTNQTSMYLCASSLTGVHQPQHFGDGTRLSIL.